Listed below are T cell receptor beta chains from one sample, sequenced in a study of cytomegalovirus exposure and HLA in healthy donors. Data came from immunoSEQ multiplex PCR; TCRdb stores just in-frame clones and leaves some out. The table has approximately 220,000 clones, roughly 80% seen once. The sequenced sample consisted of PBMCs. These receptors came from a man aged 25 to 40 in good health and CMV-seronegative. Both conserved end residues are part of each CDR3. A D gene is named only where the DNA matches it firmly. For some rows the clone size is stated as once, few or many, or as a class when expanded; others skip it.

CDR3 length,clone size,D gene,V gene,J gene,CDR3 DNA,CDR3 protein
16,.,TRBD1,TRBV7-6,TRBJ1-1,TGTGCCAGCAGCCCGACAGGGGGCGGATGGAACACTGAAGCTTTCTTT,CASSPTGGGWNTEAFF
16,.,.,TRBV5-1,TRBJ1-3,TGCGCCAGCAGCCCCTATCCAGGGATTGCTGGAAACACCATATATTTT,CASSPYPGIAGNTIYF
13,few,.,TRBV6-5,TRBJ2-3,TGTGCCAGCAGGGAACCAGGGACAGATACGCAGTATTTT,CASREPGTDTQYF
15,once,.,TRBV5-5,TRBJ1-2,TGTGCCAGCAGCTTGGTCAGGGGAACTAACTATGGCTACACCTTC,CASSLVRGTNYGYTF
17,.,TRBD1,TRBV19,TRBJ1-1,TGTGCCAGTAGTATAGGGGACAGCCTACGGGTATGGACTGAAGCTTTCTTT,CASSIGDSLRVWTEAFF
14,.,.,TRBV11-2,TRBJ2-5,TGTGCCAGCAGCTTCCGGGGTAGATTCGAGACCCAGTACTTC,CASSFRGRFETQYF
12,.,.,TRBV18,TRBJ1-6,TGTGCCAGCTCACCCCCAAATTCACCCCTCCACTTT,CASSPPNSPLHF
16,.,.,TRBV27,TRBJ1-5,TGTGCCAGCAGCGCATTTAGCTCAGGGAGCAATCAGCCCCAGCATTTT,CASSAFSSGSNQPQHF
14,few,.,TRBV19,TRBJ2-7,TGTGCCAGTAGTATTGTCTCAGGGCCCTACGAGCAGTACTTC,CASSIVSGPYEQYF
10,few,.,TRBV29-1,TRBJ2-7,TGCAGCGTTTTGGCCCGCGAGCAGTACTTC,CSVLAREQYF
16,.,.,TRBV4-1,TRBJ1-1,TGCGCCAGCAGCCAAGATGTGGGGAACAGGTATACTGAAGCTTTCTTT,CASSQDVGNRYTEAFF
13,.,.,TRBV28,TRBJ2-7,TGTGCCAGCAGTTTACAATCCACCTACGAGCAGTACTTC,CASSLQSTYEQYF
14,.,TRBD1,TRBV6-5,TRBJ1-4,TGTGCCAGCAGCGGGGCAGGGGGGTGGGAAAAACTGTTTTTT,CASSGAGGWEKLFF
15,.,TRBD1,TRBV5-1,TRBJ1-2,TGCGCCAGCAGCGTCGCGGGACAGGGGGCGGGAGGCTACACCTTC,CASSVAGQGAGGYTF
16,.,.,TRBV7-2,TRBJ2-5,TGTGCCAGCAGCTTAGGGTCGGGGGAGATCCAAGAGACCCAGTACTTC,CASSLGSGEIQETQYF
15,.,.,TRBV10-3,TRBJ1-2,TGTGCCATCAGTGAAGGGGGATCGTTTACCTATGGCTACACCTTC,CAISEGGSFTYGYTF
15,.,.,TRBV5-1,TRBJ2-3,TGCGCCAGCAGACGGGAACAAGGGTCGGCAGATACGCAGTATTTT,CASRREQGSADTQYF
15,.,TRBD1,TRBV6-1,TRBJ2-1,TGTGCCAGCAGAAGGACAGGGGCTACGTTCAATGAGCAGTTCTTC,CASRRTGATFNEQFF
13,.,.,TRBV7-9,TRBJ1-1,TGTGCCAGCACCTCTACAGCGAACACTGAAGCTTTCTTT,CASTSTANTEAFF
14,.,.,TRBV5-7,TRBJ2-7,TGTGCCAGCAGCCGGGTGTGCAGGGCCCACGAGCAGTACTTC,CASSRVCRAHEQYF
14,.,.,TRBV6-1,TRBJ1-2,TGTGCCAGCACCCGACAGCATGCTAACTATGGCTACACCTTC,CASTRQHANYGYTF
14,few,.,TRBV25-1,TRBJ2-7,TGTGCCAGCAGTGAATATGGCAGCTCCTACGAGCAGTACTTC,CASSEYGSSYEQYF
15,once,.,TRBV14,TRBJ1-6,TGTGCCAGCAGCCAAGCCCAGGGAGGTAATTCACCCCTCCACTTT,CASSQAQGGNSPLHF
15,once,TRBD1,TRBV28,TRBJ1-5,TGTGCCAGCAGTTCTGGACAGGGGGAGTCTCAGCCCCAGCATTTT,CASSSGQGESQPQHF
15,.,TRBD1,TRBV6-5,TRBJ2-1,TGTGCCAGCAGTCCCGGGACAGGACTCTACAATGAGCAGTTCTTC,CASSPGTGLYNEQFF
15,.,TRBD1,TRBV7-8,TRBJ2-7,TGTGCCAGCAGCTTAGTGGGACAGGTCGCCTACGAGCAGTACTTC,CASSLVGQVAYEQYF
14,.,.,TRBV7-9,TRBJ2-7,TGTGCCAGCAGCTTACGGGGAATAACCTACGAGCAGTACTTC,CASSLRGITYEQYF
11,.,.,TRBV29-1,TRBJ2-7,TGCAGCGGAATACAGGGCTACGAGCAGTACTTC,CSGIQGYEQYF
15,.,TRBD2,TRBV6-6,TRBJ2-1,TGTGCCAGCAGCTTTGGACTAGCGGGGGGGTCTGAGCAGTTCTTC,CASSFGLAGGSEQFF
18,.,.,TRBV21-1,TRBJ1-3,.,CASSKVGTGSFSGNTIYF
13,few,.,TRBV28,TRBJ1-4,TGTGCCAGCAGTTTAGGACAGAATGAAAAACTGTTTTTT,CASSLGQNEKLFF
15,.,.,TRBV21-1,TRBJ2-2,TGTGCCAGCTTGGTGGAAGCGGGGGGGCCCGGGGAGCTGTTTTTT,CASLVEAGGPGELFF
16,.,TRBD1,TRBV11-2,TRBJ1-4,TGTGCCAGCAGCTTAGAAAGGACAGGGGGCAATGAAAAACTGTTTTTT,CASSLERTGGNEKLFF
12,.,.,TRBV10-1,TRBJ1-4,TGCGCCAGCAGAAGCAGGGGTGAAAAACTGTTTTTT,CASRSRGEKLFF
14,.,TRBD2,TRBV2,TRBJ2-7,TGTGCCAGCAGGGGACTAGCGGGGACCTACGAGCAGTACTTC,CASRGLAGTYEQYF
14,.,TRBD1,TRBV23-1,TRBJ1-5,TGCGCCAGCAGTCAGGGACAGGCTTATCAGCCCCAGCATTTT,CASSQGQAYQPQHF
17,.,.,TRBV5-1,TRBJ2-3,TGCGCCAGCAGCTTGGCCGGGGTTTTAAGGAGCACAGATACGCAGTATTTT,CASSLAGVLRSTDTQYF
15,.,.,TRBV7-6,TRBJ2-2,TGTGCCAGCAGCTTAGCGGAGACTCCCACCGGGGAGCTGTTTTTT,CASSLAETPTGELFF
18,.,TRBD2,TRBV14,TRBJ2-3,TGTGCCAGCAGCCAAGATTCGGAGGGACTAGCTGTTGCAGATACGCAGTATTTT,CASSQDSEGLAVADTQYF
14,.,TRBD1,TRBV2,TRBJ2-2,TGTGCCAGCAAAGGACAGGGGGTTAGCGGGGAGCTGTTTTTT,CASKGQGVSGELFF